The 9 T cell receptor beta chains presented below share a single source sample, sequenced in a study of blood T cell repertoires in COVID-19. TCRdb keeps only in-frame clones here, not all; method: immunoSEQ multiplex PCR. The sample records 200,000 to 250,000 clones, 80% being singletons. Sequenced: peripheral blood. The origin of the receptors is a human donor in a cohort sampled during active COVID-19.

The gene calls are TRBV7-2 and TRBJ1-2; D unclear. The CDR3 sequence is 13 residues long. Trimming pared 2 bases from V and 4 bases from J, leaving 8 bases between. Germline-derived CDR1 and CDR2 are SGHTA and FQGNSA. CDR3 DNA: TGTGCCAGCAGCTTATCGGGTGGCTATGGCTACACCTTC. It is translated as CASSLSGGYGYTF. Combining the CDR3 with reference TRBV7-2 and TRBJ1-2 gives the whole variable domain GAGVSQSPSNKVTEKGKDVELRCDPISGHTALYWYRQSLGQGLEFLIYFQGNSAPDKSGLPSDRFSAERTGGSVSTLTIQRTQQEDSAVYLCASSLSGGYGYTFGSGTRLTVV.

V usage is TRBV5-1 and J usage is TRBJ2-7; TRBD1 aligns across 8 bases. Germline V lookup: CDR1 SGHRS, CDR2 YFSETQ. The J segment lost 3 bases and the V segment lost 7 bases, leaving 12 bases of the junction unmatched. The CDR3 is made up of 15 amino acids. The CDR3 DNA reads as TGCGCCAGCGCAGCAGGGGGCGGATTACTCTACGAGCAGTACTTC. This translates into CASAAGGGLLYEQYF.

The chain links TRBV4-2 to TRBJ2-1; TRBD2 matches 9 bases. The CDR3 is made up of 17 amino acids. Germline trimming cut 0 bases from V and 3 bases from J; bases unmatched to any gene: 6. Germline CDR1 is LGHNA and CDR2 is YNFKEQ. Written as DNA, the CDR3 is TGTGCCAGCAGCCAAGAAGCGCCACTAGCGGGCTACAATGAGCAGTTCTTC. This encodes CASSQEAPLAGYNEQFF.

This rearrangement joins TRBV11-2 to TRBJ2-1, with D tentatively TRBD2 (6 bases). Trimming left V 5 bases short and J 3 bases short, with 11 bases between. Germline V gives CDR1 SGHAT, CDR2 FQNNGV. CDR3 length: 14 amino acids. The CDR3 nucleotides read TGTGCCAGCAGCCGGGGGAGCGGCTACAATGAGCAGTTCTTC. This encodes CASSRGSGYNEQFF.

The chain couples TRBV10-3 to TRBJ2-4; 12 bases agree with TRBD2. Germline-derived CDR1 and CDR2 are ENHRY and SYGVKD. The CDR3 consists of 16 residues. V trimming: 5 bases; J trimming: 2 bases; junction bases outside the gene matches: 4. CDR3 sequence reads: CAISSLAGGPKNIQYF. CDR3 nucleotides: TGTGCCATCAGTTCCCTAGCGGGGGGGCCCAAAAACATTCAGTACTTC.

The gene calls are TRBV29-1 and TRBJ2-7; D might be TRBD2 (5 bases). Trimming took 6 bases from V and 6 from J, leaving 21 bases between them. There are 14 residues in the CDR3. Germline values: CDR1 SQVTM, CDR2 ANQGSEA. CDR3 sequence: CSVGEGPTGAEQYF. The CDR3, as DNA: TGCAGCGTGGGAGAGGGCCCGACCGGCGCCGAGCAGTACTTC.

The gene calls are TRBV7-2 and TRBJ1-3; D ambiguous. V was shortened by 0 bases and J by 4 bases, with 4 bases between the two germline ends. The germline V gene has CDR1 SGHTA and CDR2 FQGNSA. There are 13 residues in the CDR3. CDR3 amino acids: CASSLASGNTIYF. The DNA of the CDR3 is TGTGCCAGCAGCTTAGCATCGGGAAACACCATATATTTT.

A few counts support this clone. V is TRBV5-6 and J is TRBJ2-3; a possible D gene is TRBD1 (5 bases). V was pared by 4 bases and J by 2 bases, with 17 bases between. Germline assignment: CDR1 SGHDT and CDR2 YYEEEE. The CDR3 contains 16 residues. The CDR3 nucleotides read TGTGCCAGCAGCCGAACTACTGGGGCGTACACAGATACGCAGTATTTT. It codes for CASSRTTGAYTDTQYF.

V gene TRBV5-6 combines with J gene TRBJ1-3, with 10 nucleotides matching TRBD1. The CDR3 is 16 amino acids. V was pared by 4 bases and J by 3 bases, with 7 bases of the junction left unmatched. Germline values: CDR1 SGHDT, CDR2 YYEEEE. The CDR3 sequence: CASSPRDRGFGNTIYF. CDR3 DNA sequence: TGTGCCAGCAGCCCCCGGGACAGGGGATTTGGAAACACCATATATTTT.